The clone carrying this T cell receptor beta chain came up once. The data belong to a study of blood T cell repertoires in COVID-19. Study at large: Specimens from acute and convalescent COVID-19 originated in the United States, Italy and Spain. In each case, the material was cDNA or gDNA derived from T cells, B-cell-depleted T cells, or PBMCs.

CDR3 length equals 18 residues. The V gene end was trimmed by 0 bases and the J gene end by 3 bases; junction bases not matched to a gene: 14. Germline-derived CDR1 and CDR2 are LGHDT and YNNKEL (reference sequence). In the original analysis: Scientists estimated how many nucleated cells there were by amplifying reference gene primers. Measured with immunoSEQ multiplex PCR; TCRdb has only the in-frame clones, and not every one. Clonal size and the V and J genes are those of that table, whereas D and trimming came from the DNA. The data contain some 110,000 clones, 90% to 95% of them singletons. The sequencing sample was made of peripheral blood. This TCR was recovered from a human donor in a cohort sampled during active COVID-19. The gene calls are TRBV3-1 (or the pseudogene TRBV3-2) and TRBJ2-7, with 7 bases identical to TRBD2. The CDR3 reads CASSQDGTGGDYFYEQYF. The CDR3 DNA reads as TGTGCCAGCAGCCAAGATGGGACCGGAGGGGACTACTTCTACGAGCAGTACTTC.